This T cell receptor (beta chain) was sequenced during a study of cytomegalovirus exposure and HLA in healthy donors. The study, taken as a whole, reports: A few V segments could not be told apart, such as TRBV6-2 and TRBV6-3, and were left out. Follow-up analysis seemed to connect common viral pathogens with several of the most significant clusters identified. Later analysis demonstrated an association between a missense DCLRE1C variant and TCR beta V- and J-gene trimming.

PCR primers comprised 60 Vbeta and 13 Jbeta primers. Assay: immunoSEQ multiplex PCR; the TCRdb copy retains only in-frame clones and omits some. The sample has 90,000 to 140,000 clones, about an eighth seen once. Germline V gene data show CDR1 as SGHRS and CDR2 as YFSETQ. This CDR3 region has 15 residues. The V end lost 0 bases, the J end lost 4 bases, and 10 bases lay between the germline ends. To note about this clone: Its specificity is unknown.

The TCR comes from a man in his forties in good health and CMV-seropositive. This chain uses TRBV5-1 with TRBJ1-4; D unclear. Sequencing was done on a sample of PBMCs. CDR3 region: CASSLAGYLNEKLFF. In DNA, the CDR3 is TGCGCCAGCAGCTTGGCCGGGTATCTTAATGAAAAACTGTTTTTT.